This record looks at one T cell receptor beta chain sequence and its context. This sample was included in a study of blood T cell repertoires in COVID-19. CDR1 is KGHSH and CDR2 is LQKENI in the germline V gene. The CDR3 length is 16 residues. V dropped 2 bases and J dropped 3; count of bases not matched to a gene: 7. Measured with immunoSEQ multiplex PCR; TCRdb has only the in-frame clones, and not every one. The sample consists of a few hundred thousand clones, roughly 87% of them appearing once. The chain couples TRBV18 to TRBJ2-4; 7 nucleotides match TRBD1. This receptor was obtained from a man between 18 and 29 years old with active or convalescent COVID-19. What was sequenced was peripheral blood. CDR3: CASSPGVQGNKNIQYF. The CDR3 DNA reads as TGTGCCAGCTCACCAGGGGTACAGGGGAACAAAAACATTCAGTACTTC.